This T cell receptor (beta chain) was sequenced in a study of identical twins. Overall study results and limits: While abundant cord blood beta clonotypes carried fewer insertions, memory repertoires showed no such pattern. Invariant MAIT and iNKT cells are populations that could partly confound zero-insertion analyses. Cross-sectional statistics, not tracking of the same donors, supported the conclusions.

There are 16 residues in the CDR3. V dropped 5 bases and J dropped 0 bases, with 14 bases sitting between them. Germline loops: CDR1 MNHNS, CDR2 SASEGT. A single record per CDR3 protein comes from TCRdb applying MiXCR to the 5' RACE reads. There are 200,000 to 300,000 distinct CDR3 sequences in the sample; 7% to 8.5% occur only once, and more than 5% lies in the top ten. With respect to this clonotype: As yet, its antigen is unknown.

No donor was unhealthy or non-Caucasian. These data also featured in a second study, about yellow fever vaccine responses in identical twins.

This TCR was sampled from a young woman in good health. V gene TRBV6-1 combines with J gene TRBJ2-1, with D tentatively TRBD2 (5 bases). Sequencing was performed on CD8+ T cells sorted from blood. CDR3 protein: CASSPEDWSSYNEQFF. CDR3 bases: TGTGCCAGCAGTCCAGAGGACTGGAGCTCCTACAATGAGCAGTTCTTC.